Presented here are 14 T cell receptor beta chains from one specimen sequenced in a study of tumor-infiltrating lymphocytes in primary liver carcinoma (dated by TCRdb to 2017 to 2019). Sequencing was carried out with an Illumina HiSeq 2500. Using a constant-region primer and ProtoScript II reverse transcriptase, TCRbeta-specific cDNA was reverse-transcribed from about 460 ng total RNA. The TCRbeta libraries were prepared through three rounds of nested multiplex PCR following a slightly modified ARM-PCR procedure. Multiplex TRBV1-TRBV30 forward primers and a Cbeta reverse primer were used in the first two PCR rounds, each of which was run for around 10 cycles. The public reads were quality trimmed at Q25 with fastp and then assembled into clones with MiXCR by TCRdb, keeping productive beta chains. Identical CDR3 protein sequences are pooled into one entry, listed with their most common genes and DNA. Recorded for this sample are approximately 79,000 distinct CDR3 sequences; over 60% of them occurred a single time. The top ten clones comprise around a quarter of the sample.

Total RNA and DNA were co-extracted without cell sorting from approximately 22-30 mg of bulk tissue using the AllPrep DNA/RNA mini kit. Sequenced: liver tumor tissue from sampling region 4. The sample's cell subset or site label, decoded: tumor region T4, right-lateral pole. The receptors come from a man aged 35-49 years with primary liver carcinoma and hepatitis B virus infection.

This chain connects TRBV12-3 or TRBV12-4 to TRBJ2-7; D uncertain. This CDR3 spans 14 amino acids. Between the trimmed V and J ends, which lost 5 bases and 1 base, there was a span of 12 bases. The chain's CDR3 is CASSSAEASYEQYF. CDR3 DNA sequence: TGTGCCAGCAGTAGCGCTGAAGCTTCCTACGAGCAGTACTTC.

In its sample, this clonotype was seen many times. The chain is built from TRBV28 and TRBJ2-3; TRBD2 matches at 10 bases. V lost 4 bases, J lost 4 bases, and 5 bases stayed unmatched. In germline, CDR1 is MDHEN, CDR2 SYDVKM. The CDR3 loop spans 15 amino acids. CDR3 sequence: CASSWASGRSDTQYF. CDR3 DNA sequence: TGTGCCAGCAGTTGGGCTAGCGGGAGATCAGATACGCAGTATTTT. The whole variable domain, remainder taken from reference TRBV28 and TRBJ2-3, is DVKVTQSSRYLVKRTGEKVFLECVQDMDHENMFWYRQDPGLGLRLIYFSYDVKMKEKGDIPEGYSVSREKKERFSLILESASTNQTSMYLCASSWASGRSDTQYFGPGTRLTVL.

For this clonotype: The CDR3 does not end in the conserved phenylalanine or tryptophan, so this is likely a read error. This chain joins TRBV5-4 and TRBJ2-3; the match to TRBD2 covers 14 bases. This CDR3 spans 16 amino acids. Germline V gives CDR1 SGHNT, CDR2 YYREEE (reference sequence). CDR3 bases: TGTGTCAGTAGCTTGGGACTAGCGGGAGACACAGATACGCAGTATTCT. Its protein is CVSSLGLAGDTDTQYS.

The count of this clonotype is one. At one end, the junction sequence differs from germline, possibly due to a read error. The chain recombines TRBV29-1 with TRBJ2-6; weak D call: TRBD1 (5 bases). CDR1 is SQVTM, CDR2 ANQGSEA, per germline. This CDR3 is built from 14 residues. In nucleotides, the CDR3 is TGCAGAGTCGCTGATATCGCTGGGGCCAACGTCATGACTTTC. Amino acid sequence: CRVADIAGANVMTF.

This clonotype was seen just once. Mismatch with germline at one junction end may stem from a read error. The V call is TRBV29-1, the J call TRBJ2-7; D not resolved. The CDR3 has 12 residues. Germline CDR1 reads SQVTM; CDR2 reads ANQGSEA. The CDR3 coding sequence is TGCAGCGCTAGGACGGTCACCTACAAGCAGTACTTC. Translating it yields CSARTVTYKQYF.

Worth noting for this clonotype: Sequence at one end of the junction differs from germline and may be a read error. V gene TRBV11-2 combines with J gene TRBJ2-1; D is uncertain. The CDR3 runs 13 residues. Germline-derived CDR1 and CDR2 are SGHAT and FQNNGV. The CDR3 sequence is CASSLNDPYEHSF. In nucleotides, the CDR3 is TGTGCCAGCAGCTTAAATGATCCCTATGAGCATTCCTTC.

About this clonotype itself: One junction end disagrees with the germline gene, perhaps due to a read error. The chain recombines TRBV4-2 with TRBJ2-7; D is tentatively TRBD1 or TRBD2 (5 bases each). CDR1 and CDR2 from the germline V gene are LGHNA and YNFKEQ. The CDR3 sequence is 15 residues long. DNA of the CDR3: TGTGCCAGGAGCCAAACCGGGACCGCAGTTGGCGAGCAGTACTTC. Amino acids: CARSQTGTAVGEQYF.

Regarding this clonotype: It is likely a read error, because the conserved phenylalanine at the end of the CDR3 is missing. The chain carries TRBV7-9 and TRBJ1-2; 7 bases agree with TRBD1. Germline V lookup: CDR1 SEHNR, CDR2 FQNEAQ (reference sequence). The length of the CDR3 is 13 residues. The CDR3 DNA is TGCGCCAGCAGCCCGACAGGGATTTATGGCTACACCCTC. Its protein is CASSPTGIYGYTL.

This clonotype has more than one count but fewer than ten. One end of the junction does not line up with germline, which may come from a read error. V is TRBV11-2 and J is TRBJ2-7; no clear D gene. The CDR3 sequence is 13 residues long. Germline V lookup: CDR1 SGHAT, CDR2 FQNNGV. The CDR3 loop is CASSLDLCYEQHF. The CDR3 bases are TGTGCCAGCAGCTTAGATCTGTGCTACGAGCAGCACTTC. Looking up the rest from reference TRBV11-2 and TRBJ2-7 gives the full variable domain: EAGVAQSPRYKIIEKRQSVAFWCNPISGHATLYWYQQILGQGPKLLIQFQNNGVVDDSQLPKDRFSAERLKGVDSTLKIQPAKLEDSAVYLCASSLDLCYEQHFGPGTRLTVT.

The genes are TRBV11-2 and TRBJ1-2, with TRBD1 matching over 9 bases. The CDR3 loop spans 14 amino acids. Germline trimming cut 3 bases from V and 9 bases from J; bases unmatched to any gene: 8. CDR1 is SGHAT and CDR2 is FQNNGV in the germline V gene. CDR3 DNA: TGTGCCAGCAGCTTCAACAGGGGGCTCGAGAGCTACACCTTC. Translating it yields CASSFNRGLESYTF. Full variable domain (outside the CDR3, taken from reference TRBV11-2 and TRBJ1-2): EAGVAQSPRYKIIEKRQSVAFWCNPISGHATLYWYQQILGQGPKLLIQFQNNGVVDDSQLPKDRFSAERLKGVDSTLKIQPAKLEDSAVYLCASSFNRGLESYTFGSGTRLTVV.

As to this clonotype: This sequence may be a read error, since a much larger clone differs from it by one base. The V gene is TRBV30, the J gene TRBJ1-4; D remains ambiguous. Germline lookup yields CDR1 GTSNPN and CDR2 SVGIG (reference sequence). The CDR3 contains 13 residues. The DNA for the CDR3 is TGTGCCTGGACCCCCGGGCCAAATGAAGAACTGTTTTTT. Translated: CAWTPGPNEELFF.

The gene calls are TRBV11-1 and TRBJ2-7, with a possible D match to TRBD1 (6 bases). V was shortened by 4 bases and J by 1 base, with 14 bases between the two germline ends. Per the germline V gene, CDR1 is SGHAT and CDR2 is FQDESV (reference sequence). CDR3 length: 15 amino acids. The CDR3 here is CASSSRDTLSYEQYF. CDR3 bases: TGTGCCAGCAGCTCCCGGGACACACTATCCTACGAGCAGTACTTC.

Notes on this clonotype: The conserved final phenylalanine or tryptophan is absent from the CDR3, which likely points to a read error. This rearrangement joins TRBV30 to TRBJ2-1; either TRBD1 or TRBD2 may fit D (5 bases each). Germline lookup yields CDR1 GTSNPN and CDR2 SVGIG (reference sequence). The CDR3 covers 12 residues. CDR3 region: CAWSPRGWEQFL. The CDR3 region has the DNA TGTGCATGGAGCCCGAGGGGTTGGGAGCAGTTCTTA.

Regarding this clonotype: One junction end does not reproduce the germline sequence, and a read error may be involved. The rearrangement uses TRBV4-1 and TRBJ2-1; 9 bases agree with TRBD2. Germline V gene sequence: CDR1 MGHRA, CDR2 YSYEKL. This CDR3 comprises 16 residues. The CDR3 DNA is TGCGCCAGCAGCAAGAGGGCGGGACTAGCCGTGGATGAGCAATTCTTC. Protein product: CASSKRAGLAVDEQFF.